This is a list of T cell receptor beta chains from one sample in a study of beta chain features in type 1 diabetes. Measured with immunoSEQ multiplex PCR; TCRdb has only the in-frame clones, and not every one. This sample has under 300,000 clones, with approximately 15% found just once. Input material: naive CD4+ T cells from blood. The receptors stem from a man in his thirties or forties with type 1 diabetes. The CDR3 runs from the conserved cysteine through the conserved F or W. The D gene is left open where the match is weak. The size entry is marked missing in some rows and otherwise reads once, few, many or a size class.

d_call clone_size j_call v_call cdr3_aa cdr3_nt
TRBD1 . TRBJ2-7 TRBV7-8 CASSSRDRGPYEQYF TGTGCCAGCAGCTCTCGGGACAGGGGACCCTACGAGCAGTACTTC
. few TRBJ2-7 TRBV6-5 CASSYSAAEGYEQYF TGTGCCAGCAGTTACTCGGCGGCAGAGGGCTACGAGCAGTACTTC
TRBD1 . TRBJ2-4 TRBV4-1 CASSQAVGGAKNIQYF TGCGCCAGCAGCCAAGCCGTAGGGGGCGCCAAAAACATTCAGTACTTC
. few TRBJ1-1 TRBV29-1 CSVDTGGTEAFF TGCAGCGTTGACACGGGGGGCACTGAAGCTTTCTTT
. . TRBJ1-5 TRBV19 CASSTPSQPQHF TGTGCCAGTAGTACCCCCTCTCAGCCCCAGCATTTT
TRBD2 . TRBJ2-3 TRBV18 CASSPQLAGGLTDTQYF TGTGCCAGCTCACCTCAACTAGCGGGAGGGCTCACAGATACGCAGTATTTT
. . TRBJ1-1 TRBV5-4 CASSVDSHTEAFF TGTGCCAGCAGCGTGGACAGTCACACTGAAGCTTTCTTT
TRBD1 . TRBJ2-1 TRBV6-5 CASNFDRDNEQFF TGTGCCAGCAACTTCGACAGGGACAATGAGCAGTTCTTC
. . TRBJ2-1 TRBV19 CASSMDYSSYNEQFF TGTGCCAGTAGTATGGACTATAGCTCCTACAATGAGCAGTTCTTC
TRBD1 few TRBJ1-3 TRBV29-1 CSGQGAGNTIYF TGCAGCGGCCAGGGGGCTGGAAACACCATATATTTT
. few TRBJ2-7 TRBV18 CASSRDSYEQYF TGTGCCAGCTCACGAGACAGCTACGAGCAGTACTTC
TRBD1 few TRBJ1-1 TRBV5-6 CASSPAWTGGNTEAFF TGTGCCAGCAGCCCCGCTTGGACAGGGGGGAACACTGAAGCTTTCTTT
. . TRBJ2-7 TRBV7-9 CASSLEVERNEQYF TGTGCCAGCAGCTTAGAGGTCGAGCGCAACGAGCAGTACTTC
. . TRBJ1-2 TRBV29-1 CSVEENWPNYGYTF TGCAGCGTTGAAGAAAATTGGCCTAACTATGGCTACACCTTC
. few TRBJ2-2 TRBV5-4 CASSASGTPNTGELFF TGTGCCAGCAGCGCGTCCGGGACACCGAACACCGGGGAGCTGTTTTTT
TRBD1 . TRBJ2-2 TRBV29-1 CSVIGTGGGELFF TGCAGCGTTATCGGGACAGGGGGTGGGGAGCTGTTTTTT
TRBD1 few TRBJ2-5 TRBV5-1 CASSLVPRDRGWETQYF TGCGCCAGCAGCTTGGTCCCCCGGGACAGGGGATGGGAGACCCAGTACTTC
TRBD1 few TRBJ1-1 TRBV19 CASSMGTGGNTEAFF TGTGCCAGTAGTATGGGGACAGGGGGGAACACTGAAGCTTTCTTT
TRBD1 . TRBJ2-1 TRBV12-5 CASGSGTGIYNEQFF TGTGCTAGTGGCTCCGGGACAGGGATCTACAATGAGCAGTTCTTC
TRBD2 . TRBJ2-5 TRBV19 CASSPGLQETQYF TGTGCCAGCTCCCCGGGACTACAAGAGACCCAGTACTTC
TRBD1 . TRBJ1-2 TRBV11-2 CASSSTRGTYGYTF TGTGCCAGCAGCTCAACCAGGGGGACCTATGGCTACACCTTC
TRBD1 . TRBJ1-2 TRBV29-1 CSVEEVGTAYGYTF TGCAGCGTTGAGGAGGTGGGGACAGCCTATGGCTACACCTTC
. once TRBJ2-5 TRBV10-3 CAISESKVGAQYF TGTGCCATCAGTGAGTCGAAGGTCGGGGCCCAGTACTTC
TRBD1 . TRBJ2-7 TRBV5-1 CASSFLDRNYEQYF TGCGCCAGCAGCTTCCTGGACAGGAACTACGAGCAGTACTTC
. . TRBJ1-5 TRBV6-1 CASNRDGNQPQHF TGTGCCAGCAACAGGGATGGCAATCAGCCCCAGCATTTT
. . TRBJ2-7 TRBV25-1 CASSQTYEQYF TGTGCCAGCAGTCAAACCTACGAGCAGTACTTC
. few TRBJ1-5 TRBV4-1 CASSHGIGRNSQPQHF TGCGCCAGCAGCCATGGGATAGGGAGGAACAGTCAGCCCCAGCATTTT
TRBD1 . TRBJ2-3 TRBV19 CASNTGQGTDTQYF TGTGCCAGTAATACGGGACAGGGAACAGATACGCAGTATTTT
. few TRBJ2-7 TRBV7-9 CASSLSSYEQYF TGTGCCAGCAGCTTGAGCTCCTACGAGCAGTACTTC
TRBD1 few TRBJ2-1 TRBV19 CASSSPDRGLNEQFF TGTGCCAGTAGTTCACCGGACAGGGGATTAAATGAGCAGTTCTTC
. few TRBJ2-7 TRBV7-9 CASSLTGIHEQYF TGTGCCAGCAGCTTAACAGGGATCCACGAGCAGTACTTC
. . TRBJ2-3 TRBV2 CASRGATDTQYF TGTGCCAGCAGAGGGGCCACAGATACGCAGTATTTT
. few TRBJ2-1 TRBV7-2 CASSPRQGRGNEQFF TGTGCCAGCAGCCCCAGACAGGGGAGGGGCAATGAGCAGTTCTTC
TRBD2 . TRBJ2-1 TRBV5-4 CASSSGGLAGVGEQFF TGTGCCAGCAGCTCGGGAGGGTTAGCGGGAGTTGGTGAGCAGTTCTTC
TRBD1 few TRBJ2-1 TRBV4-1 CASSHIRDRSNNEQFF TGCGCCAGCAGCCATATCCGGGACAGATCAAACAATGAGCAGTTCTTC
TRBD1 . TRBJ1-1 TRBV5-1 CASSLDDRGRKEAFF TGCGCCAGCAGCTTGGATGACAGGGGCCGGAAAGAAGCTTTCTTT
. . TRBJ1-2 TRBV7-9 CASSPSTSFSVGYTF TGTGCCAGCAGCCCCTCGACTTCTTTCTCTGTTGGCTACACCTTC
TRBD1 few TRBJ2-5 TRBV5-1 CASSLDPGQGLETQYF TGCGCCAGCAGCTTGGACCCGGGACAGGGGTTAGAGACCCAGTACTTC
TRBD1 . TRBJ2-7 TRBV27 CASSFGQGASYEQYF TGTGCCAGCAGTTTCGGACAGGGGGCATCCTACGAGCAGTACTTC
. . TRBJ2-3 TRBV6-1 CASSGGLWDTQYF TGTGCCAGCAGTGGGGGCCTCTGGGATACGCAGTATTTT
. . TRBJ1-2 TRBV6-5 CASSYVQGYGYTF TGTGCCAGCAGTTACGTACAGGGCTATGGCTACACCTTC
. few TRBJ1-4 TRBV27 CASSSSTNEKLFF TGTGCCAGCAGTTCTTCAACTAATGAAAAACTGTTTTTT